Below, one T cell receptor (beta chain) is given with its context. This entry is derived from a study of stem cell transplantation in POMP-related autoinflammatory disease. Germline assignment: CDR1 SNHLY and CDR2 FYNNEI. V lost 4 bases, J lost 1 base, and 6 bases lay in between. The CDR3 is 13 amino acids. TCRdb's copy holds only in-frame clones and misses some; the assay was immunoSEQ multiplex PCR. The repertoire consists of fewer than 30,000 clones, with around 83% occurring once and the leading ten covering around 2.4%. J is TRBJ2-3 and V is TRBV2; D is ambiguous. The sequencing used CD4+ T cells from PBMCs, collected before stem cell transplantation. The source is a human donor with POMP-related autoinflammation and immune dysregulation (PRAID). CDR3 coding DNA: TGTGCCAGCAGTGGAGTGGGCACAGATACGCAGTATTTT. Protein product: CASSGVGTDTQYF.